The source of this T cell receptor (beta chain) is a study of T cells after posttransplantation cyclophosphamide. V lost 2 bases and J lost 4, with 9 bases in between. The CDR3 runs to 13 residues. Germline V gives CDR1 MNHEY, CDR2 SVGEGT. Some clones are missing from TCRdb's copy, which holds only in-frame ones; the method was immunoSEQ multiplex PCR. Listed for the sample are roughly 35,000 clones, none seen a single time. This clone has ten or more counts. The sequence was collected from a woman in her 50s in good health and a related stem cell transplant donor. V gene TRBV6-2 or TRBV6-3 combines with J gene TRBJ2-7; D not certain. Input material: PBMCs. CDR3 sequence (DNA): TGTGCCAGCAGTTACCCCTTCCTGTACGAGCAGTACTTC. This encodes CASSYPFLYEQYF.